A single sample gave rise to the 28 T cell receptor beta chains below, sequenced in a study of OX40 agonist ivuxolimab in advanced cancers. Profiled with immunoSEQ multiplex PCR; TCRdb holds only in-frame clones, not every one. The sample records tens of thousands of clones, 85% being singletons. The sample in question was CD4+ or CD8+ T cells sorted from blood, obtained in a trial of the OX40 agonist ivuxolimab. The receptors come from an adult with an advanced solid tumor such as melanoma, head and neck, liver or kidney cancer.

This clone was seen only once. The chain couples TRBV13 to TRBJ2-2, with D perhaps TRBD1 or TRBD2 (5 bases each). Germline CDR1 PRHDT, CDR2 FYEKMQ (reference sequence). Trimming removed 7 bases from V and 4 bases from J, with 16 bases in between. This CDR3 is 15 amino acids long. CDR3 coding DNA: TGTGCCAGCACCGACGGCAGGGCGGGCACCGGGGAGCTGTTTTTT. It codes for CASTDGRAGTGELFF.

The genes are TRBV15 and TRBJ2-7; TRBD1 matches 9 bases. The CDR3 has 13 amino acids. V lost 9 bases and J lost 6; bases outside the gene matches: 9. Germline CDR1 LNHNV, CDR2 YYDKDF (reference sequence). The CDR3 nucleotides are TGTGCCACTTCCCGGGACAGGGCTACCGAGCAGTACTTC. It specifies CATSRDRATEQYF.

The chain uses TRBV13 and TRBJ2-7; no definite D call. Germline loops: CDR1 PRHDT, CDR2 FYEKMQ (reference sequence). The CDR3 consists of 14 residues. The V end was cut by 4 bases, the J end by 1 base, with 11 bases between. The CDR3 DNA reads TGTGCCAGCAGCTACTCCGGTACTTCCTACGAGCAGTACTTC. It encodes CASSYSGTSYEQYF.

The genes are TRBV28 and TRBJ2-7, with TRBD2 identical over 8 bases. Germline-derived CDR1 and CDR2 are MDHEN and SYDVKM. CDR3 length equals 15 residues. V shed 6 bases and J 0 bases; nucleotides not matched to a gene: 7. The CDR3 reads CASSPRGGFSYEQYV. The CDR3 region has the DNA TGTGCCAGCAGCCCCCGGGGGGGGTTCTCCTACGAGCAGTACGTC.

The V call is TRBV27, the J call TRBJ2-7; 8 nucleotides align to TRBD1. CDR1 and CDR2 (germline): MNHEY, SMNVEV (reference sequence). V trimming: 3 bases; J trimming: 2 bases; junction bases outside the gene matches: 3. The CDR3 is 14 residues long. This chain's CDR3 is CASSFQQGAYEQYV. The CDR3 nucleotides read TGTGCCAGCAGTTTCCAACAGGGGGCCTACGAGCAGTACGTC.

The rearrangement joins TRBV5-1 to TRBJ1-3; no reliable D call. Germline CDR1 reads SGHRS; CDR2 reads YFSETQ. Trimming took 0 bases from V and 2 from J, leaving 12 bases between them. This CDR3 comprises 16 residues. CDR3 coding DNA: TGCGCCAGCAGCTTGGTAGCTTGGGAAGCTGGAAACACCATATATTTT. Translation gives CASSLVAWEAGNTIYF.

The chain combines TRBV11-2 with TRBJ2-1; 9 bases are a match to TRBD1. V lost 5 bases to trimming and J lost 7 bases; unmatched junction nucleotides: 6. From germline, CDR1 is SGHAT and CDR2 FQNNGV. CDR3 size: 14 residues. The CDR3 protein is CASSGTTGGNEQFF. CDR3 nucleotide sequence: TGTGCCAGCAGCGGAACGACAGGGGGAAATGAGCAGTTCTTC.

This CDR3 is CAWSGAVPYEQYF. CDR3 bases: TGTGCCTGGAGTGGGGCAGTCCCGTACGAGCAGTACTTC. The rearrangement joins TRBV30 to TRBJ2-7, with D hard to call. V was shortened by 1 base and J by 4 bases, with 11 bases between the two germline ends. CDR3 size: 13 residues. Germline V gives CDR1 GTSNPN, CDR2 SVGIG (reference sequence).

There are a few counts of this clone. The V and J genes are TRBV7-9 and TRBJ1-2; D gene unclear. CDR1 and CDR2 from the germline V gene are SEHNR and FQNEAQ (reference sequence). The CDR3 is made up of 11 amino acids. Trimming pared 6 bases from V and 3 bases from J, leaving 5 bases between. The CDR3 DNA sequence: TGTGCCAGCAGGGCGGACTATGGCTACACCTTC. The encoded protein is CASRADYGYTF.

The chain's CDR3 is CASSQIRDKSYEQYF. The CDR3 DNA follows: TGCGCCAGCAGCCAAATCCGGGACAAATCCTACGAGCAGTACTTC. This chain uses TRBV4-1 with TRBJ2-7; tentative D call: TRBD1 (6 bases). Germline V gives CDR1 MGHRA, CDR2 YSYEKL. There are 15 residues in the CDR3. V gave up 2 bases and J gave up 1 base, with 12 bases separating them.

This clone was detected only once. CDR3 bases: TGTGCCAGCAGTTACAAGGCAACAGGCGACTCCTACGAGCAGTACTTC. Protein sequence: CASSYKATGDSYEQYF. The chain is built from TRBV6-5 and TRBJ2-7; possible D gene TRBD1, 5 bases. Trimming removed 2 bases from V and 0 bases from J, with 14 bases in between. The CDR3 totals 16 residues. Germline CDR1 MNHEY, CDR2 SVGAGI.

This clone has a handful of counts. In DNA, the CDR3 is TGTGCCAGCAGCGTAGTGGACATAAGAAATGGCTACACCTTC. It encodes CASSVVDIRNGYTF. V usage is TRBV9 and J usage is TRBJ1-2; tentatively, D is TRBD1 (5 bases). This CDR3 has 14 residues. V lost 0 bases and J 6 bases, leaving 12 bases between the germline ends. CDR1 SGDLS and CDR2 YYNGEE come from the germline V gene.

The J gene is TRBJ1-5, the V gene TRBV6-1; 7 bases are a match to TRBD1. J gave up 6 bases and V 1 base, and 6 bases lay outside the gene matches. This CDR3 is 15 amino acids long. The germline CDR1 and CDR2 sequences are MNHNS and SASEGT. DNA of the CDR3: TGTGCCAGCAGTGAAGGACAGGGCGGGCGTCAGCCCCAGCATTTT. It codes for CASSEGQGGRQPQHF.

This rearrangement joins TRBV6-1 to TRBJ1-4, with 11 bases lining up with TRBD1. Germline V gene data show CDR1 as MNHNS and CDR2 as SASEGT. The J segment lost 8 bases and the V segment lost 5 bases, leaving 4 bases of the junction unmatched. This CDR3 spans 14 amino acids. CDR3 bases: TGTGCCAGCAGTTGGGACAGGGGGGAGGAAAAACTGTTTTTT. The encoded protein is CASSWDRGEEKLFF.

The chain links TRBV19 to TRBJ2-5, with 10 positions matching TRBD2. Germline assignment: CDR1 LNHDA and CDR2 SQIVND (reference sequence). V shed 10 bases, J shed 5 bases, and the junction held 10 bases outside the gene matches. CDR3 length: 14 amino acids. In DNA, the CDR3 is TGTGCCACCTCAGCGGGGGGGCCTCGTGAGACCCAGTACTTC. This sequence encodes CATSAGGPRETQYF.

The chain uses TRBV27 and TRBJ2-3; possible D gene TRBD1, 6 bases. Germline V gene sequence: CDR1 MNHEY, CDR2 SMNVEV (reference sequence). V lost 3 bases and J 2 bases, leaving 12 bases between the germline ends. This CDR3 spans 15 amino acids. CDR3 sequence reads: CASSLTGALTDTQYF. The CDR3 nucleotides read TGTGCCAGCAGTTTGACAGGAGCCCTCACAGATACGCAGTATTTT.

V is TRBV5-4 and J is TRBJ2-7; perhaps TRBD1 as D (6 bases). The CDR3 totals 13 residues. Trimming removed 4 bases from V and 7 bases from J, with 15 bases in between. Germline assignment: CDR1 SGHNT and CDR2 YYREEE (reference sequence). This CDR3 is CASSLQGSGEQYV. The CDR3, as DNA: TGTGCCAGCAGCCTTCAGGGGTCTGGGGAGCAGTACGTC.

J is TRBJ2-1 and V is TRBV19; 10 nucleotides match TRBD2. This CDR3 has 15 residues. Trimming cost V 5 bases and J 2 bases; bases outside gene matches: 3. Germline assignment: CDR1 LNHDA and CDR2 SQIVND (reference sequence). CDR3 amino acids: CASSPSGGPYNEQFF. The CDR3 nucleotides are TGTGCCAGTAGTCCTAGCGGGGGACCCTACAATGAGCAGTTCTTC. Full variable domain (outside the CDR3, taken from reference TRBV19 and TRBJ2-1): DGGITQSPKYLFRKEGQNVTLSCEQNLNHDAMYWYRQDPGQGLRLIYYSQIVNDFQKGDIAEGYSVSREKKESFPLTVTSAQKNPTAFYLCASSPSGGPYNEQFFGPGTRLTVL.

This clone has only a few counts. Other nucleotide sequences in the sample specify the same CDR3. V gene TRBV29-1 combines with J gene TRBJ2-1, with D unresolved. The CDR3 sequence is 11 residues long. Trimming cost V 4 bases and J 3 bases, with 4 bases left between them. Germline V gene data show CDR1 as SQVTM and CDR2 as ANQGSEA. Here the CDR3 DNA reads TGCAGCGTTGGGGGCTACAATGAGCAGTTCTTC. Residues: CSVGGYNEQFF.

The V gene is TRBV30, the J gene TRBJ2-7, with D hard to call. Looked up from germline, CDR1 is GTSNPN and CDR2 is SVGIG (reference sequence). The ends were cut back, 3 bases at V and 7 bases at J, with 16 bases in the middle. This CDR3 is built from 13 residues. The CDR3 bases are TGTGCCTGGAGCTGGCCGGCCGAATTGGAGCAGTACTTC. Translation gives CAWSWPAELEQYF.

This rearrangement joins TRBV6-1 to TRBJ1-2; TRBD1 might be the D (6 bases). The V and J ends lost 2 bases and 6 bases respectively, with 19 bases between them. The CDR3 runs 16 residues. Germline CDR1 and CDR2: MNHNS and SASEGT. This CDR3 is CASSERRGMGVNGYTF. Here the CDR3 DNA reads TGTGCCAGCAGTGAACGAAGGGGGATGGGTGTAAATGGCTACACCTTC.

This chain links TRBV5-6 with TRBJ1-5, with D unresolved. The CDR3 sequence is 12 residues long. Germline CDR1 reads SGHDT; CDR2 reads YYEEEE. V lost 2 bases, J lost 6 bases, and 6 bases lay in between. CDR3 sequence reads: CASSLTGQPQHF. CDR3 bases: TGTGCCAGCAGCTTAACCGGTCAGCCCCAGCATTTT. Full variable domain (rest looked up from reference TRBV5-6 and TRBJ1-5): DAGVTQSPTHLIKTRGQQVTLRCSPKSGHDTVSWYQQALGQGPQFIFQYYEEEERQRGNFPDRFSGHQFPNYSSELNVNALLLGDSALYLCASSLTGQPQHFGDGTRLSIL.

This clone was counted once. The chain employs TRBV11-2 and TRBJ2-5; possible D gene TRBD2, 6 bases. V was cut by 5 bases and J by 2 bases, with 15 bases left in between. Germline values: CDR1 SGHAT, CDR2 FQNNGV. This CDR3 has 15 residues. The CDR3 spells CASSLLGGRQETQYF. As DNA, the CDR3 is TGTGCCAGCAGCCTCTTGGGGGGTAGGCAAGAGACCCAGTACTTC.

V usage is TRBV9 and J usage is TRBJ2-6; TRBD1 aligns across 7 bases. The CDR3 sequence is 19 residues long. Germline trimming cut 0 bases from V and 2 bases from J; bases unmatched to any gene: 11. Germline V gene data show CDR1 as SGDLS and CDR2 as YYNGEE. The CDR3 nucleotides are TGTGCCAGCAGCGTAGCTTTAGACGAACAGGGGACTGGGGCCAACGTCCTGACTTTC. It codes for CASSVALDEQGTGANVLTF.

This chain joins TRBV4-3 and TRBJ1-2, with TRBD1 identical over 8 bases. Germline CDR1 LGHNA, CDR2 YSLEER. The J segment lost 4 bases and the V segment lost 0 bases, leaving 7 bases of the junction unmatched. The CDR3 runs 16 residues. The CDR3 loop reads CASSQDRQGLSYGYTF. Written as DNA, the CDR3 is TGCGCCAGCAGCCAAGATAGACAGGGGTTGAGCTATGGCTACACCTTC.

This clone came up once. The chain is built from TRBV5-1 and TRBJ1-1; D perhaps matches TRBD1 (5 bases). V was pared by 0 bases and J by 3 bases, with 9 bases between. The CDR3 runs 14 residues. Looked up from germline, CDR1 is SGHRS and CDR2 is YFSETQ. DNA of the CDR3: TGCGCCAGCAGCTTGGCAGGGACTGACACTGAAGCTTTCTTT. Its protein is CASSLAGTDTEAFF.

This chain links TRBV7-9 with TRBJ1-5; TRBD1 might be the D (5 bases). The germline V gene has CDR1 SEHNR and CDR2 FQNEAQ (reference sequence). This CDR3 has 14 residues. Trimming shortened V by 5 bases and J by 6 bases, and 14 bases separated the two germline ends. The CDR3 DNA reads TGTGCCAGCAGCGGAGTGCAGGGAGGTCAGCCCCAGCATTTT. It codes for CASSGVQGGQPQHF.

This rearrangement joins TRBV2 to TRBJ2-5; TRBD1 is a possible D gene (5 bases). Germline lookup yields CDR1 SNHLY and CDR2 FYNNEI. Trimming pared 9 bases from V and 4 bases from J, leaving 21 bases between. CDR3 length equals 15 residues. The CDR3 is CARALSTDSVETQYF. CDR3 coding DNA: TGTGCCAGAGCCCTCTCTACAGACAGCGTAGAGACCCAGTACTTC.